The clone carrying this TCR beta chain occurred once. The data were taken from a study of blood T cell dynamics during melanoma immunotherapy. Study-level background: Standard first-line treatment here was pembrolizumab or nivolumab plus ipilimumab in metastatic melanoma.

Each bulk PBMC sample had 300 to 400 ng DNA loaded. The assay was immunoSEQ multiplex PCR, and TCRdb's table has in-frame clones only and misses some. This sample has about 8,500 clones; about 80% occur once, and the top ten carry approximately 1.2%. The germline V gene encodes CDR1 MNHEY and CDR2 SMNVEV (reference sequence). Trimming pared 6 bases from V and 9 bases from J, leaving 9 bases between. The CDR3 is made up of 12 amino acids. Described time point: pre-treatment baseline. Samples come from before therapy and from week 3 after the first blockade cycle. Patients with prior systemic cancer treatment, concomitant immunosuppressants, or other active malignancies were excluded.

This material consisted of blood, taken from a patient treated with checkpoint blockade. The receptor's source is a human donor with melanoma. V is TRBV27 and J is TRBJ1-6; tentative D call: TRBD1 (5 bases). CDR3 sequence (DNA): TGTGCCAGCAGGGGCGGGGGTTCACCCCTCCACTTT. Encoded protein: CASRGGGSPLHF.